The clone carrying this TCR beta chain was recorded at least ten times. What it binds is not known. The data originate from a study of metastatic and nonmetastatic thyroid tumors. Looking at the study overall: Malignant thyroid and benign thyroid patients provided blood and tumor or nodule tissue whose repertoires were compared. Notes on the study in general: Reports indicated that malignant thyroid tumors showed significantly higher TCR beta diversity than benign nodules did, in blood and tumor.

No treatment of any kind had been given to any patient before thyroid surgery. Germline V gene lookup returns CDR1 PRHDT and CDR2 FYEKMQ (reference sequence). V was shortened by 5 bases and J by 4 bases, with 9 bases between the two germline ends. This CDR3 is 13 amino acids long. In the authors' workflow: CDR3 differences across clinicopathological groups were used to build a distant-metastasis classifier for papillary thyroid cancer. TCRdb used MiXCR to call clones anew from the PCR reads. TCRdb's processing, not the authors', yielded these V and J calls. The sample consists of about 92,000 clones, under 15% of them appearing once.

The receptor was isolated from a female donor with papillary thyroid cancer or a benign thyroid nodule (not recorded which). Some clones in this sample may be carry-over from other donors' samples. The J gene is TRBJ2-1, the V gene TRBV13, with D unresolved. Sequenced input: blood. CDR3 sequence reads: CASSLVRYNEQFF. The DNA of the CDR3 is TGTGCCAGCAGCCTGGTCCGGTACAATGAGCAGTTCTTC.